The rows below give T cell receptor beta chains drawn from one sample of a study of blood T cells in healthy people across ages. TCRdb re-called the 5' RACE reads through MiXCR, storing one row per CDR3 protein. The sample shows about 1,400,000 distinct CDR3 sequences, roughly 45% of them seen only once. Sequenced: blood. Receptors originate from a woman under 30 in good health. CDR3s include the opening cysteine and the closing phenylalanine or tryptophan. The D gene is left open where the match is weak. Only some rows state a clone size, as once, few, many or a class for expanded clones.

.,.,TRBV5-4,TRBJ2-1,CASSARQTNEQFF,TGTGCCAGCAGCGCCCGACAGACCAATGAGCAGTTCTTC
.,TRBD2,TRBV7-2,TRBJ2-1,CAGSPWRLAGYEQFF,TGTGCCGGCAGCCCCTGGCGGCTAGCGGGTTATGAGCAGTTCTTC
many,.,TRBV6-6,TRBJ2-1,CASVGLATKQFF,TGTGCCAGCGTCGGACTGGCTACTAAGCAGTTCTTC
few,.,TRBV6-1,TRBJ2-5,CASTQGSLETQYF,TGTGCCAGCACCCAGGGATCCCTCGAGACCCAGTACTTC
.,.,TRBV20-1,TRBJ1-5,CSATNQGSKDQPQHF,TGCAGTGCCACCAACCAGGGATCCAAGGATCAGCCCCAGCATTTT
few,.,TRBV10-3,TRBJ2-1,CAIRVYDNEQFF,TGTGCCATCAGGGTATATGACAATGAGCAGTTCTTC
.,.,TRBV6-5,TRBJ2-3,CASRMEDTQYF,TGTGCCAGCAGGATGGAAGATACGCAGTATTTT
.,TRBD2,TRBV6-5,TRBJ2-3,CASSVQAGETDTQYF,TGTGCCAGCAGTGTACAAGCGGGGGAGACAGATACGCAGTATTTT
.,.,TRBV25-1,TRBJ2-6,CAGTTPGANVLTF,TGTGCCGGTACGACACCTGGGGCCAACGTCCTGACTTTC
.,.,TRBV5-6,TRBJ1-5,CASSGAYSNQPQHF,TGTGCCAGCTCCGGGGCTTATAGCAATCAGCCCCAGCATTTT
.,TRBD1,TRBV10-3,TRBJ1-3,CAISRDRAGNTIYF,TGTGCCATCAGCCGGGACAGGGCTGGAAACACCATATATTTT
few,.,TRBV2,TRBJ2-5,CASSDPGPSETQYF,TGTGCCAGCAGCGATCCGGGACCCTCGGAGACCCAGTACTTC
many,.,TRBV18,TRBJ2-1,CASSPSVGEQFF,TGCGCCAGCAGCCCTAGCGTAGGTGAGCAGTTCTTC
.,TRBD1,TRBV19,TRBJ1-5,CASRTHRGRDHQPQHF,TGTGCCAGTAGAACCCACAGGGGGCGCGATCATCAGCCCCAGCATTTT
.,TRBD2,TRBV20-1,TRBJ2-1,CSARDLQSGGGYNEQFF,TGCAGTGCTAGAGATCTCCAATCGGGAGGGGGGTACAATGAGCAGTTCTTC
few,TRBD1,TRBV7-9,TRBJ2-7,CASSGTGQIEQYF,TGTGCCAGCAGCGGGACAGGGCAAATCGAGCAGTACTTC
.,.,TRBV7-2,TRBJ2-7,CASSLSLSSYNEQYF,TGTGCCAGCAGCTTATCCCTTAGCTCCTACAATGAGCAGTACTTC
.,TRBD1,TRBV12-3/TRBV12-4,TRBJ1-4,CASSPTGGLEKLFF,TGTGCCAGCAGCCCGACAGGGGGATTAGAAAAACTGTTTTTT
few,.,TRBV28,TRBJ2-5,CASSIHTEETQYF,TGTGCCAGCAGTATTCACACGGAAGAGACCCAGTACTTC
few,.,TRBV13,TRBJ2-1,CASSGQDNEQFF,TGTGCCAGCAGCGGACAAGACAATGAGCAGTTCTTC
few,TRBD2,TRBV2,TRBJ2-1,CASMTSEGINEQFF,TGTGCCAGCATGACTAGCGAAGGCATCAATGAGCAGTTCTTC
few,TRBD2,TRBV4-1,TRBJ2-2,CASSPTSGISTGELFF,TGCGCCAGCAGCCCTACTAGCGGGATAAGCACCGGGGAGCTGTTTTTT
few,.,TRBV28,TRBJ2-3,CASSLRGGSRITQYF,TGTGCCAGCAGTCTCCGAGGAGGCAGTCGCATTACGCAGTATTTT
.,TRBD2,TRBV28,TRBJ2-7,CASSLTGGPTYEQYF,TGTGCCAGCAGTTTAACGGGGGGGCCTACCTACGAGCAGTACTTC
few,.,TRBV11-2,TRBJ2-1,CASSPTLSYNEQFF,TGTGCCAGCAGCCCTACCCTCTCCTACAATGAGCAGTTCTTC
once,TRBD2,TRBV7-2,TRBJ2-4,CASSLTREAGIQYF,TGTGCCAGCAGCTTGACGCGGGAGGCTGGCATTCAGTACTTC
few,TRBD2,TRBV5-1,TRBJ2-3,CASSPPAGGVDTQYF,TGCGCCAGCAGTCCCCCAGCGGGGGGTGTAGATACGCAGTATTTT
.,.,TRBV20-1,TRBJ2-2,CSATGYTGELFF,TGCAGTGCAACAGGGTACACCGGGGAGCTGTTTTTT
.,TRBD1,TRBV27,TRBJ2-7,CASSLLGQGASCEQYF,TGTGCCAGCAGTTTATTGGGACAGGGTGCGTCCTGCGAGCAGTACTTC
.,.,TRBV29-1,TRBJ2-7,CSVVVGIYEQYF,TGCAGCGTTGTAGTCGGAATCTACGAGCAGTACTTC
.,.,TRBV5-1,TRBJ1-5,CASSLGGGGGQPQHF,TGCGCCAGCAGCTTGGGAGGAGGAGGGGGTCAGCCCCAGCATTTT
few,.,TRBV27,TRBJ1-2,CASSFRGSDGYTF,TGTGCCAGCAGTTTCCGGGGGAGTGATGGCTACACCTTC
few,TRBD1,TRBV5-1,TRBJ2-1,CASSLGQGKIDEQFF,TGCGCCAGCAGCTTGGGACAGGGGAAGATCGATGAGCAGTTCTTC
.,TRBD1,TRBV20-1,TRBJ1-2,CSALSTGDSGYTF,TGCAGTGCTCTCAGCACCGGGGACAGCGGCTACACCTTC
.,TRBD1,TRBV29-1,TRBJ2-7,CSVSRDSEFVEQYF,TGCAGCGTTTCCCGGGACAGTGAGTTCGTCGAGCAGTACTTC
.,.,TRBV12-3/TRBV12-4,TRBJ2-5,CASSRTPGEETQYF,TGTGCCAGCAGTCGGACCCCAGGGGAAGAGACCCAGTACTTC
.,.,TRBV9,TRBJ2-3,CASSGGAPKTDTQYF,TGTGCCAGCAGTGGGGGGGCGCCGAAGACAGATACGCAGTATTTT
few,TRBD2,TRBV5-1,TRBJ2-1,CASSLDRLGTSIRGEQFF,TGCGCCAGCAGCTTGGATCGCCTCGGGACTAGCATTAGAGGCGAGCAGTTCTTC